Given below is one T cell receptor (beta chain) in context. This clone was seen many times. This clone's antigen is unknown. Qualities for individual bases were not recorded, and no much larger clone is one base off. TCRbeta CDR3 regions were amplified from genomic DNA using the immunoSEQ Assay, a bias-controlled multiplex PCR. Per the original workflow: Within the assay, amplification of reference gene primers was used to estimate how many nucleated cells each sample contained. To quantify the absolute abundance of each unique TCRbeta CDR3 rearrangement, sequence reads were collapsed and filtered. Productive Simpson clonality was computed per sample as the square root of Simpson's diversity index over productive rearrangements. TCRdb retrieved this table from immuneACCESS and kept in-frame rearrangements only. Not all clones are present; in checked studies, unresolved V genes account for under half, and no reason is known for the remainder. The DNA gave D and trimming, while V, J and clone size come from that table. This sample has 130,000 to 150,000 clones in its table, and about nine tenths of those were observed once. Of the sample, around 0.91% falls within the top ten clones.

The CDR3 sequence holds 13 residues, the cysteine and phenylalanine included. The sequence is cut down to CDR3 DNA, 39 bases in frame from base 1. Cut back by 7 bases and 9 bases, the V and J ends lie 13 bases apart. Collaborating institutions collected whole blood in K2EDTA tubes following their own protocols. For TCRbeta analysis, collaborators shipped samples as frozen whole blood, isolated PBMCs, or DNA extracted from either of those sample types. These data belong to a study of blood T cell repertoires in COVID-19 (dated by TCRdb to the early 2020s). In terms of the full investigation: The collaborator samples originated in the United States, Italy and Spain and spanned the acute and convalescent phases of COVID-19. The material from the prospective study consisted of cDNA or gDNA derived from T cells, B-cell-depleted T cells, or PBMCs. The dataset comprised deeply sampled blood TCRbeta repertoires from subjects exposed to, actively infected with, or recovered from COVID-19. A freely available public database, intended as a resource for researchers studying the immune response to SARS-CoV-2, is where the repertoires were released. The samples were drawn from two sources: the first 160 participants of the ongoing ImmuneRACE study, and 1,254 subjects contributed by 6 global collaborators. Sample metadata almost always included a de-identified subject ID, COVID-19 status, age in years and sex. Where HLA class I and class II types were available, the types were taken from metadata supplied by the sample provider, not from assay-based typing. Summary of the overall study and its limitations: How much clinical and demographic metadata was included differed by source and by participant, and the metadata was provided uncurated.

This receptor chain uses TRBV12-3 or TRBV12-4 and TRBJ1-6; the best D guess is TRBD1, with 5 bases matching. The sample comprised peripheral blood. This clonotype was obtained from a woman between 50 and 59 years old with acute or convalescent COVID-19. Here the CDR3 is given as CASTRGVGSPLHF. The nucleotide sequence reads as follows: TGTGCCAGCACCCGGGGGGTCGGTTCACCCCTCCACTTT.